The entry below gives a single T cell receptor (beta chain) sequence along with its context. This specimen comes from a study of blood T cell repertoires in COVID-19. V lost 4 bases and J lost 5; bases outside the gene matches: 5. The CDR3 length is 14 residues. Germline-derived CDR1 and CDR2 are LGHNA and YNFKEQ. Measured with immunoSEQ multiplex PCR; TCRdb has only the in-frame clones, and not every one. The sample lists around 91,000 clones; roughly 85% were seen once. This chain links TRBV4-2 with TRBJ1-3; 7 bases map to TRBD1. Sequences were obtained from peripheral blood. The sequence derives from a man older than 75 with acute or convalescent COVID-19. This CDR3 is CASSLEGGRNTIYF. DNA for the CDR3: TGTGCCAGCAGCCTGGAAGGGGGCCGAAACACCATATATTTT.